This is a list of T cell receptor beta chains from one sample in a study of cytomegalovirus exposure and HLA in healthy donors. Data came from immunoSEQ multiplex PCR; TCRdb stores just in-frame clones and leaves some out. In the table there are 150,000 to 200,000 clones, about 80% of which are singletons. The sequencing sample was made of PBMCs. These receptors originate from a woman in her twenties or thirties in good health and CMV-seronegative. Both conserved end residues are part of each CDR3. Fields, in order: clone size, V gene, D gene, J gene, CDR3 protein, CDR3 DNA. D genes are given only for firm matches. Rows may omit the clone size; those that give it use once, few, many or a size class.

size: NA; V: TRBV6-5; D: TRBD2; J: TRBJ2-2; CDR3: CASSLSGLADGELFF; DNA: TGTGCCAGCAGCCTCTCAGGACTAGCGGACGGGGAGCTGTTTTTT
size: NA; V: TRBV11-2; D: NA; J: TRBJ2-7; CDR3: CASSFLGGAREQYF; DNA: TGTGCCAGCAGCTTTTTGGGGGGGGCGCGTGAGCAGTACTTC
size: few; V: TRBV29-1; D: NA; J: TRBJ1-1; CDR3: CSVERGMNTEAFF; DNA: TGCAGCGTTGAGCGGGGTATGAACACTGAAGCTTTCTTT
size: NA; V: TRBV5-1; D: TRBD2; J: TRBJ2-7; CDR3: CASSYGPGGGLALRLVYEQYF; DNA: TGCGCCAGCAGCTACGGGCCAGGTGGAGGACTAGCACTTCGGTTGGTCTACGAGCAGTACTTC
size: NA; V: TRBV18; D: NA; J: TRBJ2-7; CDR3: CASSPPASREQYF; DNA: TGTGCCAGCTCACCCCCCGCGTCCCGCGAGCAGTACTTC
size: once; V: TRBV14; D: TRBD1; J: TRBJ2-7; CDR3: CASSRQGLEQYF; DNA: TGTGCCAGCAGCCGACAGGGGCTCGAGCAGTACTTC
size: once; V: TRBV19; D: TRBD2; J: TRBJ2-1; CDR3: CASSPMWLAGAYEQFF; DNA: TGTGCCAGTAGTCCCATGTGGCTAGCGGGAGCCTATGAGCAGTTCTTC
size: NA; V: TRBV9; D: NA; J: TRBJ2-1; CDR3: CASSPGTGQFF; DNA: TGTGCCAGCAGCCCCGGGACTGGGCAGTTCTTC
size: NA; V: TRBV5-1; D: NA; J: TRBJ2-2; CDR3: CASSSNYNSQNTGELFF; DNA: TGCGCCAGCAGCTCCAACTACAATTCTCAGAACACCGGGGAGCTGTTTTTT
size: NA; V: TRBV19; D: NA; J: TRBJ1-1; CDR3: CAQLGGGSAAFF; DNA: TGTGCCCAGTTGGGGGGGGGCTCTGCAGCTTTCTTT
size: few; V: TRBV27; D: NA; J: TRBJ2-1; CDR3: CASGGSSYNEQFF; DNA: TGTGCCAGCGGGGGGAGCTCCTACAATGAGCAGTTCTTC
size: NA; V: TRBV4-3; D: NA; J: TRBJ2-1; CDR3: CASSQDLWENEQFF; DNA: TGCGCCAGCAGCCAAGATCTTTGGGAGAATGAGCAGTTCTTC